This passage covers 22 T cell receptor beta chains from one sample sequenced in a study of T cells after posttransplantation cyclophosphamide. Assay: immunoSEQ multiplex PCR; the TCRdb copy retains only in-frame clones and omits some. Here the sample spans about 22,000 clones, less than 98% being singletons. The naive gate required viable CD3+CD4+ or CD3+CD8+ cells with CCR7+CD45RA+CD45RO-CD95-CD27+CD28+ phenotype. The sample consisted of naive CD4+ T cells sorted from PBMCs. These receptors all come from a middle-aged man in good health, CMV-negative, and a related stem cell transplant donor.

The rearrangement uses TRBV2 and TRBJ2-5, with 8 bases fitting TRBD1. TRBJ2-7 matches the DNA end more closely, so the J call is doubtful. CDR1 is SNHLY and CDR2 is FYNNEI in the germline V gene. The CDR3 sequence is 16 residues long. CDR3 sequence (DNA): TGTGCCAGCAGTGAAGCGCTTCGGACAGGGAACGGCGAGCAGTACTTC. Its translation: CASSEALRTGNGEQYF.

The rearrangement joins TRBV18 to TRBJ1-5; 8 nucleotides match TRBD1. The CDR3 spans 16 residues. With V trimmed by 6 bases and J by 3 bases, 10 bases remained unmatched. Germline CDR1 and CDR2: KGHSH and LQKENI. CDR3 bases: TGTGCCAGCTCCCCGGGACAGGTCGCCCTCAATCAGCCCCAGCATTTT. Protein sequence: CASSPGQVALNQPQHF.

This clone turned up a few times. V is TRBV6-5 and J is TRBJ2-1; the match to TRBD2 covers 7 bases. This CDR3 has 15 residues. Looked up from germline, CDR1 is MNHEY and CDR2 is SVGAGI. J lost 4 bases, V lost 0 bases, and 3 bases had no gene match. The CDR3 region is CASSYSPSGYNEQFF. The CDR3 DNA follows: TGTGCCAGCAGTTACTCGCCTAGCGGATACAATGAGCAGTTCTTC.

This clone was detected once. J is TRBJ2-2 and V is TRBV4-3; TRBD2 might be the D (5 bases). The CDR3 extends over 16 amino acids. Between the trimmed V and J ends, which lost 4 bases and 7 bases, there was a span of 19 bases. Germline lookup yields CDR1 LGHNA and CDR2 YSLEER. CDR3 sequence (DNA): TGCGCCAGCAGCCCCCAGTTTTTCCAAGGGAGCGGGGAGCTGTTTTTT. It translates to CASSPQFFQGSGELFF.

CDR3 residues: CASSSGTGGPNTEAFF. The DNA of the CDR3 is TGTGCCAGCAGCTCCGGGACAGGGGGACCGAACACTGAAGCTTTCTTT. The genes are TRBV6-6 and TRBJ1-1; 11 nucleotides match TRBD1. Germline values: CDR1 MNHNY, CDR2 SVGAGI (reference sequence). CDR3 length equals 16 residues. V shed 6 bases and J 1 base; nucleotides not matched to a gene: 7.

The CDR3 DNA reads as TGTGCCAGCAGCCCTGGACAGGGGGCCTACGAGCAGTACTTC. It codes for CASSPGQGAYEQYF. The rearrangement joins TRBV9 to TRBJ2-7; 10 nucleotides align to TRBD1. V was clipped by 4 bases and J by 2 bases; unmatched bases: 3. The CDR3 loop spans 14 amino acids. Germline V gives CDR1 SGDLS, CDR2 YYNGEE.

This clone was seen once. The CDR3 coding sequence is TGTGCCTGGAGGGAAACAGGGGGGAACTACGAGCAGTACTTC. This sequence encodes CAWRETGGNYEQYF. The chain couples TRBV30 to TRBJ2-5; the match to TRBD1 covers 8 bases. The end of the DNA aligns better with TRBJ2-7, so the J call may be wrong. Looked up from germline, CDR1 is GTSNPN and CDR2 is SVGIG (reference sequence). CDR3 length: 14 amino acids.

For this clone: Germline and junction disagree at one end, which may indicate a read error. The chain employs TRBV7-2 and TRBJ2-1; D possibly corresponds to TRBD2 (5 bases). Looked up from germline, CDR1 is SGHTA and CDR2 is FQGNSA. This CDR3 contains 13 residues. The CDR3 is CASSLGSADSRLF. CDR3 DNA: TGTGCCAGCAGCTTAGGTTCGGCGGACTCTAGGCTCTTC.

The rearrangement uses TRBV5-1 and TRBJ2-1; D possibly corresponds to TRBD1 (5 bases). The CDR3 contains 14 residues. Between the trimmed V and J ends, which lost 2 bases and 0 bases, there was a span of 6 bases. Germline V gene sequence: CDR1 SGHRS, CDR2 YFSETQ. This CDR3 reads CASSFRGSYNEQFF. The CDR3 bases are TGCGCCAGCAGCTTTAGGGGCTCCTACAATGAGCAGTTCTTC.

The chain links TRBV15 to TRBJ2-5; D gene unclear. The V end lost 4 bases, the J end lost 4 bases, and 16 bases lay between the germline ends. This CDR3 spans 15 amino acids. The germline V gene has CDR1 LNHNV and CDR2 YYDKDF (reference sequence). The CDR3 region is CATSTRLTYGETQYF. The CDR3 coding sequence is TGTGCCACCAGCACCCGATTAACCTATGGAGAGACCCAGTACTTC. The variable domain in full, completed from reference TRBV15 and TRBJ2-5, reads DAMVIQNPRYQVTQFGKPVTLSCSQTLNHNVMYWYQQKSSQAPKLLFHYYDKDFNNEADTPDNFQSRRPNTSFCFLDIRSPGLGDTAMYLCATSTRLTYGETQYFGPGTRLLVL.

CDR3 region: CASSLQGAGELFF. The DNA of the CDR3 is TGTGCCAGCAGCCTGCAGGGGGCCGGGGAGCTGTTTTTT. The chain joins TRBV9 to TRBJ2-2; 7 bases are a match to TRBD1. The germline V gene has CDR1 SGDLS and CDR2 YYNGEE. V was clipped by 4 bases and J by 6 bases; unmatched bases: 3. The CDR3 sequence is 13 residues long. Full variable domain (missing parts from reference TRBV9 and TRBJ2-2): DSGVTQTPKHLITATGQRVTLRCSPRSGDLSVYWYQQSLDQGLQFLIQYYNGEERAKGNILERFSAQQFPDLHSELNLSSLELGDSALYFCASSLQGAGELFFGEGSRLTVL.

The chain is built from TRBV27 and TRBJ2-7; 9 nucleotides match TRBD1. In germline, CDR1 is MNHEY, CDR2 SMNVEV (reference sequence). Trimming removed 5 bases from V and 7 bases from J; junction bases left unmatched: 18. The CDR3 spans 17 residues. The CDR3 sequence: CASSPELGTGRSGEQYF. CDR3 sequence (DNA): TGTGCCAGCAGTCCCGAACTGGGGACAGGGAGATCGGGGGAGCAGTACTTC.

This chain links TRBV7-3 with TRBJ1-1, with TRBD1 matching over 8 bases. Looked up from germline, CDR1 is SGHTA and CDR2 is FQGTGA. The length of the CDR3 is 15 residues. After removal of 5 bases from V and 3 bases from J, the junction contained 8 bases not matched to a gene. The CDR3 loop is CASSPRTGRDTEAFF. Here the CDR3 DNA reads TGTGCCAGCAGCCCCAGGACAGGGAGGGACACTGAAGCTTTCTTT.

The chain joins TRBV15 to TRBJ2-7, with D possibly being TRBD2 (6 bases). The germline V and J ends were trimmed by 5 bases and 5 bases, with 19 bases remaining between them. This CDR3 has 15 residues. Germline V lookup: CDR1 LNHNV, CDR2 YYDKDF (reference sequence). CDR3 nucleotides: TGTGCCACCAGCTTAGGAGGGGCAGGGAGCCACGAGCAGTACTTC. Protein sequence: CATSLGGAGSHEQYF.

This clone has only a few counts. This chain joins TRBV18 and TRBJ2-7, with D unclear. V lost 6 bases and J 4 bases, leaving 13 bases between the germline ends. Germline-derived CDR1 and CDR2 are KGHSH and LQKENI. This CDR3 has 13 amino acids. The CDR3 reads CASSAAAPYEQYF. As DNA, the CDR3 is TGTGCCAGCTCCGCGGCTGCGCCGTACGAGCAGTACTTC.

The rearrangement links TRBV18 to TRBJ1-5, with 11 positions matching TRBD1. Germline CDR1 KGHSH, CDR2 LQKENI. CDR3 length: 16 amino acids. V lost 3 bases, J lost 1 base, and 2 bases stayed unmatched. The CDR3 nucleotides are TGTGCCAGCTCACCTCGGGACAGGGGGAGCAATCAGCCCCAGCATTTT. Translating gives CASSPRDRGSNQPQHF.

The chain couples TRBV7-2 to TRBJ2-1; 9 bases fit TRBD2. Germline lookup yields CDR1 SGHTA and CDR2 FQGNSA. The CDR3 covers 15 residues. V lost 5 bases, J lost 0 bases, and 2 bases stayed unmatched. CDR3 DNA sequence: TGTGCCAGCAGCGCTAGCGGGGTCTCCTACAATGAGCAGTTCTTC. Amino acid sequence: CASSASGVSYNEQFF.

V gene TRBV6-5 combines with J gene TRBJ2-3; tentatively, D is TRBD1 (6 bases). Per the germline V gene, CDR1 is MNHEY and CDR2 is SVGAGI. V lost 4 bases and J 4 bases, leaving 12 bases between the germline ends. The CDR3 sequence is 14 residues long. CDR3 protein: CASSFYRASDTQYF. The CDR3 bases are TGTGCCAGCAGTTTCTACAGGGCGTCAGATACGCAGTATTTT.

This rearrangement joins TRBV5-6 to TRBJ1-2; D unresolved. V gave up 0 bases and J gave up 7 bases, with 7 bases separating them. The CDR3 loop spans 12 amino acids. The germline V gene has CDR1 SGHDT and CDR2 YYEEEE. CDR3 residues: CASSLVFSGYTF. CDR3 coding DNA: TGTGCCAGCAGCTTGGTTTTCTCTGGCTACACCTTC.

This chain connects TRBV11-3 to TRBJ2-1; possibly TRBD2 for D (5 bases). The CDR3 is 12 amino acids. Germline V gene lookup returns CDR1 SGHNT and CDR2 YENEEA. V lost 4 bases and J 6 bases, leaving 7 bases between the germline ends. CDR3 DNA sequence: TGTGCCAGCAGCTCGGGATTCAATGAGCAGTTCTTC. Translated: CASSSGFNEQFF.

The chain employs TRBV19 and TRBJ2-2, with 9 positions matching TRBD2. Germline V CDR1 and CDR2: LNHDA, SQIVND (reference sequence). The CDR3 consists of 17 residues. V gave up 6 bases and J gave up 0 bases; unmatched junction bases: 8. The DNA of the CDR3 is TGTGCCAGTAGAGGGGATAGCGGGAGAGCGAACACCGGGGAGCTGTTTTTT. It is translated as CASRGDSGRANTGELFF.

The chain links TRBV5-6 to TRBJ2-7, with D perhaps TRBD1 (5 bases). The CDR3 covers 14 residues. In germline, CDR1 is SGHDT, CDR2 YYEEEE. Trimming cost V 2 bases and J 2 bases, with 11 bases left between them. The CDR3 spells CASSLLGAAYEQYF. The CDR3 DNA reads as TGTGCCAGCAGCTTACTTGGGGCCGCCTACGAGCAGTACTTC.